This entry features one T cell receptor beta chain sequence. Its antigen is still unknown. RNA was isolated and reverse transcribed to cDNA, the sequencing template. Assay used: immunoSEQ multiplex PCR; TCRdb lists only in-frame clones, some missing. The sample holds more than 90,000 clones, roughly three fifths seen once. Stated treatment: oral pan-JAK inhibitor, 5-10 mg twice daily. PBMCs provided sorted CD4+ and CD8+ T cells. This sample is part of a study of CD8+ T cells in alopecia areata. The wider study: Tofacitinib therapy lasting 6 to 18 months was followed by 6 months off drug. Overall study results and limits: Just one nonresponder means the tie between baseline CD8+ expansion and response stays uncertain. Researchers reported that TCR sharing among patients proved less clear than in mice, possibly HLA-linked.

Germline V CDR1 and CDR2: SGHDT, YYEEEE. This CDR3 comprises 17 residues. Trimming removed 3 bases from V and 4 bases from J, with 17 bases in between. Sequenced here: CD8+ T cells sorted from blood, sampled at approximately week 60, from a patient treated with tofacitinib. The chain uses TRBV5-6 and TRBJ1-6; D is unresolved. This TCR was recovered from a human donor with alopecia areata. In DNA, the CDR3 is TGTGCCAGCAGCTCTATTCCGAAAAGAGGGTATAATTCACCCCTCCACTTT. It encodes CASSSIPKRGYNSPLHF.